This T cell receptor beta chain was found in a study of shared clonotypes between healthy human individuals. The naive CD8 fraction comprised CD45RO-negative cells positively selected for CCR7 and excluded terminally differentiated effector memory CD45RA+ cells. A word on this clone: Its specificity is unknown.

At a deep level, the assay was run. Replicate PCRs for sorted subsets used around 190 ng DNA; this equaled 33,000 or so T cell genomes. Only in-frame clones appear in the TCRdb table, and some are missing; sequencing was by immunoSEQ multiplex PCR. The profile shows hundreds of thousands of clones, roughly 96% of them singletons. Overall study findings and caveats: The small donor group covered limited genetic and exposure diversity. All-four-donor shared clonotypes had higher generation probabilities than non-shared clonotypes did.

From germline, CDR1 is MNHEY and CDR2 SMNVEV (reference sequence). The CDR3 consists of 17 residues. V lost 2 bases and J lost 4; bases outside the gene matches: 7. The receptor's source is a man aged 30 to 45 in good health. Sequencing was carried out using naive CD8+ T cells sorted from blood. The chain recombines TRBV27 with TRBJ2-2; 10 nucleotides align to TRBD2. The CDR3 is CASSLTIRTSGTGELFF. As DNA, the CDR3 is TGTGCCAGCAGTTTAACGATAAGGACTAGCGGCACCGGGGAGCTGTTTTTT.